The TCR beta chain described here comes from a study of T cell responses to AZD1222 COVID-19 vaccine. Findings and caveats of the study: Close to half of all spike-specific TCRs reportedly target regions of the variants that are unmutated. Sampled repertoires all dated from after the peak T cell response.

Germline V gives CDR1 LNHDA, CDR2 SQIVND (reference sequence). This CDR3 is 14 amino acids long. Trimming took off 6 bases at V and 7 bases at J, with 18 bases between the two ends. Here immunoSEQ multiplex PCR was the method, and the copy in TCRdb shows in-frame clones only, minus some. The sample holds about 200,000 clones, about 92% seen once. About this clone itself: Antigen: not known.

The material sequenced was peripheral blood, taken 28 days after the second dose of the MenACWY control vaccine. This chain links TRBV19 with TRBJ1-1; D gene unclear. The receptor was isolated from an adult who received the MenACWY meningococcal vaccine as a control. This CDR3 is CASRNLNPGSEAFF. Here the CDR3 DNA reads TGTGCCAGTAGGAACCTAAACCCGGGGAGTGAAGCTTTCTTT.